The 21 T cell receptor beta chains below come from one sample, sequenced in a study of T cell changes during pregnancy in multiple sclerosis. This table comes from immunoSEQ multiplex PCR, and its TCRdb copy is limited to in-frame clones, with some not included. The table has 89,000 or so clones, roughly nine tenths seen once. The sequencing used PBMCs, collected in the first trimester of pregnancy. The source of these receptors is a female donor in good health, serving as a control in a pregnancy study. Some clones in this sample may be carry-over from other donors' samples.

The chain combines TRBV19 with TRBJ1-4; possible D gene TRBD1, 6 bases. Germline assignment: CDR1 LNHDA and CDR2 SQIVND (reference sequence). V was pared by 10 bases and J by 6 bases, with 24 bases between. The CDR3 has 16 amino acids. The CDR3 DNA sequence: TGTGCCACCCGGTCGTATTCGGCCGCAGGGGATGAAAAACTGTTTTTT. Protein sequence: CATRSYSAAGDEKLFF.

The chain is built from TRBV2 and TRBJ2-7; 7 nucleotides line up with TRBD2. Losses at the gene ends were 4 bases for V and 3 bases for J; bases not matched to a gene: 0. The CDR3 length is 12 residues. The germline CDR1 and CDR2 sequences are SNHLY and FYNNEI. The CDR3 is CASSGGGYEQYF. CDR3 nucleotides: TGTGCCAGCAGTGGGGGGGGCTACGAGCAGTACTTC.

The chain combines TRBV28 with TRBJ1-1, with D perhaps matching TRBD1 (5 bases). The CDR3 covers 16 residues. V was trimmed by 6 bases and J by 3 bases, leaving 20 bases between them. Germline CDR1 and CDR2: MDHEN and SYDVKM. The DNA for the CDR3 is TGTGCCAGCAGAGGGGATGGAGGGAGTCTCTACACTGAAGCTTTCTTT. This translates into CASRGDGGSLYTEAFF. The entire variable domain, with the rest obtained from reference TRBV28 and TRBJ1-1, is as follows: DVKVTQSSRYLVKRTGEKVFLECVQDMDHENMFWYRQDPGLGLRLIYFSYDVKMKEKGDIPEGYSVSREKKERFSLILESASTNQTSMYLCASRGDGGSLYTEAFFGQGTRLTVV.

The chain combines TRBV7-9 with TRBJ2-7; 15 nucleotides line up with TRBD2. CDR3 length: 17 residues. Trimming removed 5 bases from V and 2 bases from J; junction bases left unmatched: 7. Germline loops: CDR1 SEHNR, CDR2 FQNEAQ (reference sequence). The CDR3: CASSPGLAGGPTYEQYF. Here the CDR3 DNA reads TGTGCCAGCAGCCCGGGACTAGCGGGAGGTCCCACCTACGAGCAGTACTTC.

The V gene is TRBV4-1, the J gene TRBJ1-1; TRBD1 matches 8 bases. This CDR3 comprises 12 residues. Unmatched junction bases numbered 4, after V lost 1 base and J lost 12 bases. The germline CDR1 and CDR2 sequences are MGHRA and YSYEKL. The DNA of the CDR3 is TGCGCCAGCAGCCAAGCCAGGGGGCGAACTTTCTTT. It yields the protein CASSQARGRTFF.

The CDR3 sequence: CASSLSQGHYGYTF. For the CDR3, the DNA is TGTGCCAGCAGCTTGTCCCAGGGGCACTATGGCTACACCTTC. The V call is TRBV5-4, the J call TRBJ1-2; D is perhaps TRBD1 (6 bases). The germline V and J ends were trimmed by 1 base and 3 bases, with 10 bases remaining between them. CDR1 is SGHNT, CDR2 YYREEE, per germline (reference sequence). CDR3 length: 14 amino acids.

This clone came up a few times. The chain links TRBV5-1 to TRBJ2-7, with 8 bases that match TRBD1. Trimming at V came to 4 bases and at J to 0 bases, leaving 3 bases not matched to a gene. From germline, CDR1 is SGHRS and CDR2 YFSETQ. The CDR3 extends over 14 amino acids. CDR3 amino acids: CASSGGQGSYEQYF. CDR3 nucleotides: TGCGCCAGCAGCGGCGGACAGGGCTCCTACGAGCAGTACTTC.

The J gene is TRBJ2-3, the V gene TRBV6-5; the match to TRBD2 covers 8 bases. The CDR3 consists of 13 residues. The J segment lost 2 bases and the V segment lost 8 bases, leaving 3 bases of the junction unmatched. Germline loops: CDR1 MNHEY, CDR2 SVGAGI. In DNA, the CDR3 is TGTGCCAGCCGGACTAGCTTCACAGATACGCAGTATTTT. It yields the protein CASRTSFTDTQYF.

This clone is a singleton in its sample. The chain joins TRBV4-1 to TRBJ1-1, with 10 positions matching TRBD1. CDR3 length: 16 amino acids. With 1 base clipped from V and 1 base from J, the junction kept 3 bases outside the gene matches. Germline V gives CDR1 MGHRA, CDR2 YSYEKL. Written as DNA, the CDR3 is TGCGCCAGCAGCCAAGGACAGGGGGCGCGGAACACTGAAGCTTTCTTT. Protein: CASSQGQGARNTEAFF.

The chain uses TRBV28 and TRBJ1-5; weak D call: TRBD1 (6 bases). The ends were cut back, 6 bases at V and 11 bases at J, with 17 bases in the middle. CDR1 is MDHEN and CDR2 is SYDVKM in the germline V gene. The CDR3 sequence is 13 residues long. The CDR3 here is CASRQNREPTQHF. In DNA form, the CDR3 reads TGTGCCAGCAGGCAAAACAGGGAACCGACCCAGCATTTT.

The genes are TRBV6-5 and TRBJ1-4; D gene ambiguous. The CDR3 has 15 amino acids. Trimming removed 0 bases at V and 4 bases at J, with 9 bases between. CDR1 MNHEY and CDR2 SVGAGI come from the germline V gene. In DNA form, the CDR3 reads TGTGCCAGCAGTTACTCGATAGGGAGTAATGAAAAACTGTTTTTT. Its translation is CASSYSIGSNEKLFF.

This clone was seen a few times. The chain carries TRBV6-1 and TRBJ2-3; 12 nucleotides line up with TRBD2. The V gene's germline CDR1 is MNHNS and CDR2 SASEGT. The CDR3 contains 15 residues. J gave up 3 bases and V 4 bases, and 2 bases lay outside the gene matches. The CDR3 loop is CASSVTSGGTDTQYF. The CDR3 nucleotides are TGTGCCAGCAGTGTCACTAGCGGGGGGACAGATACGCAGTATTTT.

The chain is built from TRBV5-1 and TRBJ2-5; possibly TRBD2 for D (5 bases). Trimming cost V 0 bases and J 1 base, with 13 bases left between them. Germline CDR1 and CDR2: SGHRS and YFSETQ. This CDR3 has 16 residues. CDR3 protein: CASSLGSSVLQETQYF. The CDR3 DNA is TGCGCCAGCAGCTTGGGTAGTAGCGTCCTCCAAGAGACCCAGTACTTC.

This clone was counted only a few times. The V gene is TRBV10-3, the J gene TRBJ1-2; a possible D gene is TRBD1 (5 bases). Looked up from germline, CDR1 is ENHRY and CDR2 is SYGVKD. The CDR3 sequence is 13 residues long. V was cut by 2 bases and J by 6 bases, with 10 bases left in between. CDR3 residues: CAISEVRGDGYTF. The CDR3 nucleotides read TGTGCCATCAGTGAGGTTAGGGGCGATGGCTACACCTTC.

The chain employs TRBV28 and TRBJ2-7, with TRBD2 as a possible D gene (6 bases). The CDR3 extends over 17 amino acids. V lost 5 bases and J 3 bases, leaving 23 bases between the germline ends. Germline CDR1 MDHEN, CDR2 SYDVKM. CDR3 nucleotides: TGTGCCAGCAGTCGCCCCCCGGGTAGCGGACCGGACTACGAGCAGTACTTC. Protein sequence: CASSRPPGSGPDYEQYF. The complete variable domain, with remaining parts taken from reference TRBV28 and TRBJ2-7, reads DVKVTQSSRYLVKRTGEKVFLECVQDMDHENMFWYRQDPGLGLRLIYFSYDVKMKEKGDIPEGYSVSREKKERFSLILESASTNQTSMYLCASSRPPGSGPDYEQYFGPGTRLTVT.

The chain has TRBV5-1 and TRBJ2-7, with 9 bases that match TRBD1. Germline loops: CDR1 SGHRS, CDR2 YFSETQ. This CDR3 has 13 amino acids. V was clipped by 4 bases and J by 5 bases; unmatched bases: 4. CDR3 bases: TGCGCCAGCAGCCCGGGACAGGGAAACGAGCAGTACTTC. Its translation is CASSPGQGNEQYF.

The gene calls are TRBV6-5 and TRBJ1-1, with a possible D match to TRBD1 (6 bases). V lost 6 bases and J lost 10, with 18 bases in between. Looked up from germline, CDR1 is MNHEY and CDR2 is SVGAGI. This CDR3 region has 13 residues. This CDR3 reads CASRPGGHGGAFF. The CDR3 coding sequence is TGTGCCAGCAGGCCGGGGGGGCACGGGGGAGCTTTCTTT.

This clone has just a few counts. This chain connects TRBV5-4 to TRBJ1-6; a weak D match, TRBD1 (6 bases). The V end lost 2 bases, the J end lost 7 bases, and 10 bases lay between the germline ends. The CDR3 is 14 residues long. From germline, CDR1 is SGHNT and CDR2 YYREEE (reference sequence). Written as DNA, the CDR3 is TGTGCCAGCAGCTTCAGGGGCGAAAATTCACCCCTCCACTTT. It codes for CASSFRGENSPLHF.

V gene TRBV7-3 combines with J gene TRBJ1-1; maybe TRBD1 (5 bases). The CDR3 has 13 residues. Germline CDR1 is SGHTA and CDR2 is FQGTGA. The V end lost 5 bases, the J end lost 5 bases, and 12 bases lay between the germline ends. In DNA, the CDR3 is TGTGCCAGCAGCCTTGGGGGGGGGACTGAAGCTTTCTTT. Protein sequence: CASSLGGGTEAFF.

The J gene is TRBJ2-7, the V gene TRBV27, with 7 bases fitting TRBD2. With V trimmed by 1 base and J by 6 bases, 9 bases remained unmatched. Germline V gives CDR1 MNHEY, CDR2 SMNVEV (reference sequence). The CDR3 length is 15 residues. The CDR3 DNA follows: TGTGCCAGCAGTTTATTGTTTGGGGGGGGAGGCGAGCAGTACTTC. This sequence encodes CASSLLFGGGGEQYF.

The chain couples TRBV5-4 to TRBJ1-1; D is possibly TRBD1 (5 bases). Per the germline V gene, CDR1 is SGHNT and CDR2 is YYREEE (reference sequence). V gave up 3 bases and J gave up 2 bases, with 11 bases separating them. CDR3 length: 14 amino acids. The CDR3 reads CASSSEGPNTEAFF. In DNA form, the CDR3 reads TGTGCCAGCAGCTCGGAGGGGCCCAACACTGAAGCTTTCTTT.